One and the same sample provided the 12 T cell receptor beta chains below, sequenced in a study of PD-1 blockade in classical Hodgkin lymphoma (TCRdb year 2020). The time point label, read with the paper, signifies: newly diagnosed, previously untreated cHL patient sample. Library creation used the immunoSEQ multiplex PCR assay. In TCRdb, the immuneACCESS table is reduced to in-frame sequences with V and J assigned. These tables do not hold every clone; where another copy was compared, an unresolved V gene accounts for under half, and the others remain unexplained. The sample table contains 20,000 to 25,000 clones; only one count was recorded for over 85% of them. The top ten clonotypes cover 3% to 4% of the sample. The sample consisted of peripheral blood mononuclear cells (PBMCs). The receptors originated from a human donor with classical Hodgkin lymphoma.

The gene calls are TRBV2 and TRBJ1-1, with D unclear. The CDR3 runs to 15 residues. V was trimmed by 3 bases and J by 4 bases, leaving 15 bases between them. Germline V CDR1 and CDR2: SNHLY, FYNNEI. The DNA of the CDR3 is TGTGCCAGCAGTGACCTAAGACCGGAAGCCACTGAAGCTTTCTTT. Protein product: CASSDLRPEATEAFF.

This CDR3 is CASSLWGGGADEQFF. CDR3 bases: TGTGCCAGCAGCCTCTGGGGCGGGGGGGCCGATGAGCAGTTCTTC. This rearrangement joins TRBV14 to TRBJ2-1, with 9 bases matching TRBD2. The ends lost 4 bases at V and 8 bases at J; junction bases unmatched: 9. Germline lookup yields CDR1 SGHDN and CDR2 FVKESK. The CDR3 contains 15 residues.

The rearrangement joins TRBV6-5 to TRBJ1-5; no clear D. This CDR3 has 14 amino acids. Germline loops: CDR1 MNHEY, CDR2 SVGAGI. V was pared by 4 bases and J by 8 bases, with 15 bases between. For the CDR3, the DNA is TGTGCCAGCAGTTTGTTCGACGGGAGAGAGCCCCAGCATTTT. Protein sequence: CASSLFDGREPQHF.

The chain is built from TRBV7-3 and TRBJ1-6; D perhaps matches TRBD1 (5 bases). The ends were cut back, 5 bases at V and 7 bases at J, with 15 bases in the middle. Germline V gene lookup returns CDR1 SGHTA and CDR2 FQGTGA. The CDR3 is made up of 15 amino acids. CDR3 residues: CASSATGWGNSPLHF. As DNA, the CDR3 is TGTGCCAGCAGCGCAACAGGCTGGGGAAATTCACCCCTCCACTTT.

The chain employs TRBV19 and TRBJ1-2; D is unclear. The CDR3 covers 14 residues. Germline V CDR1 and CDR2: LNHDA, SQIVND (reference sequence). Trimming cost V 5 bases and J 2 bases, with 12 bases left between them. CDR3 region: CASSFQGANYGYTF. DNA of the CDR3: TGTGCCAGTAGTTTCCAAGGTGCGAACTATGGCTACACCTTC.

The rearrangement joins TRBV2 to TRBJ2-7; D not certain. This CDR3 spans 14 amino acids. Trimming took 6 bases from V and 2 from J, leaving 14 bases between them. Germline V gene sequence: CDR1 SNHLY, CDR2 FYNNEI. CDR3 region: CASSKRAITYEQYF. As DNA, the CDR3 is TGTGCCAGCAGCAAAAGGGCAATCACCTACGAGCAGTACTTC.

The CDR3 loop reads CASSLGSGGSTDTQYF. In nucleotides, the CDR3 is TGTGCCAGCAGCTTAGGCAGCGGGGGGAGCACAGATACGCAGTATTTT. V usage is TRBV11-2 and J usage is TRBJ2-3, with TRBD2 identical over 9 bases. Looked up from germline, CDR1 is SGHAT and CDR2 is FQNNGV. This CDR3 is 16 amino acids long. V gave up 1 base and J gave up 0 bases; unmatched junction bases: 2.

The V gene is TRBV14, the J gene TRBJ2-1; 7 bases are shared with TRBD2. The CDR3 has 16 residues. After removal of 2 bases from V and 5 bases from J, the junction contained 9 bases not matched to a gene. From germline, CDR1 is SGHDN and CDR2 FVKESK. The DNA for the CDR3 is TGTGCCAGCAGCCAAAATCCGCGGGAGAGTAACAATGAGCAGTTCTTC. Protein sequence: CASSQNPRESNNEQFF.

This clone has only one observation. V and J are TRBV7-9 and TRBJ1-3; unclear D gene. Germline assignment: CDR1 SEHNR and CDR2 FQNEAQ (reference sequence). The CDR3 has 18 amino acids. With 2 bases removed from V and 4 bases from J, the gap between germline ends came to 21 bases. The CDR3 DNA is TGTGCCAGCAGCTTACTGGCATCTCTTTTAGGATCCGGAAACACCATATATTTT. Its translation is CASSLLASLLGSGNTIYF.

This chain connects TRBV7-2 to TRBJ2-7, with 11 bases that match TRBD2. Looked up from germline, CDR1 is SGHTA and CDR2 is FQGNSA. The ends lost 5 bases at V and 4 bases at J; junction bases unmatched: 7. The CDR3 has 15 residues. The CDR3, as DNA: TGTGCCAGCAGCCGACAGGGGACTAGCGGTTACGAGCAGTACTTC. Translated: CASSRQGTSGYEQYF.

This sequence joins TRBV29-1 and TRBJ1-1; TRBD1 is a possible D gene (5 bases). V was pared by 4 bases and J by 3 bases, with 6 bases between. The germline CDR1 and CDR2 sequences are SQVTM and ANQGSEA. The CDR3 covers 11 residues. CDR3 in DNA: TGCAGCGTTGGACAGCACACTGAAGCTTTCTTT. Translated, it gives CSVGQHTEAFF.

The J gene is TRBJ2-7, the V gene TRBV30; D may match TRBD1 or TRBD2 (5 bases each). The CDR3 runs to 13 residues. The germline gives CDR1 GTSNPN, CDR2 SVGIG (reference sequence). V was clipped by 4 bases and J by 5 bases, with 15 bases between them. CDR3 DNA sequence: TGTGCCTGGAACCGGCAGGGACCTAACGAGCAGTACTTC. Translated, it gives CAWNRQGPNEQYF.